This TCR beta chain was profiled in a study of blood T cell repertoires in COVID-19 (dated by TCRdb to the early 2020s). Study-wide context: The collaborator samples originated in the United States, Italy and Spain and spanned the acute and convalescent phases of COVID-19. The prospective study material was composed of cDNA or gDNA derived from T cells, B-cell-depleted T cells, or PBMCs. The dataset comprised deeply sampled blood TCRbeta repertoires from subjects exposed to, actively infected with, or recovered from COVID-19. A freely available public database, intended as a resource for researchers studying the immune response to SARS-CoV-2, is where the repertoires were released. The samples were drawn from two sources: the first 160 participants of the ongoing ImmuneRACE study, and about 1,300 subjects contributed by 6 global collaborators. A de-identified subject ID, COVID-19 status, age in years and sex were almost always included in the sample metadata. HLA class I and class II types, where available, came from metadata supplied by the sample provider rather than from assay-based typing.

Collaborating institutions collected whole blood in K2EDTA tubes following their own protocols. Collaborator samples were shipped for TCRbeta analysis as frozen whole blood, isolated PBMCs, or DNA extracted from either sample type. From V the trimming removes 0 bases and from J it removes 6 bases, while the gene matches leave 4 bases of the junction unaccounted for. Inclusive of the bounding cysteine and phenylalanine, the CDR3 is 16 residues long. Here the CDR3 DNA is all that survives: 48 bases in frame from base 1. The germline V gene supplies CDR1 SGHRS and CDR2 YFSETQ. The immunoSEQ Assay, a bias-controlled multiplex PCR, was used to amplify TCRbeta CDR3 regions from genomic DNA. The original pipeline was this. The number of nucleated cells in each sample was estimated from the amplification of reference gene primers within the assay. To quantify the absolute abundance of each unique TCRbeta CDR3 rearrangement, sequence reads were collapsed and filtered. For each sample, productive Simpson clonality was calculated as the square root of Simpson's diversity index over productive rearrangements. TCRdb retrieved this table from immuneACCESS and kept in-frame rearrangements only. Not all clones are present; in checked studies, unresolved V genes account for under half, and no reason is known for the remainder. From that table come the V and J calls and clone size; the DNA was used to work out D and trimming. The sample table shows about 210,000 clones, and about four fifths are seen once. The biggest ten clones account for 7.6% of the sample.

A single count supports this clone. Its antigen remains unidentified. Base qualities are not provided; no much larger clone lies one nucleotide away. Overall study outcomes, separate from this receptor: The amount of clinical and demographic metadata varied by source and participant and was provided uncurated.

The sequence came from a woman aged 50 to 65 with active or convalescent COVID-19. The sample taken for sequencing was peripheral blood. In this chain, TRBV5-1 is recombined with TRBJ2-3; TRBD2 aligns with 13 central bases. The nucleotides read TGCGCCAGCAGCTTGGGGACTAGCGGGAGTTCGGATACGCAGTATTTT. Its protein reads: CASSLGTSGSSDTQYF.